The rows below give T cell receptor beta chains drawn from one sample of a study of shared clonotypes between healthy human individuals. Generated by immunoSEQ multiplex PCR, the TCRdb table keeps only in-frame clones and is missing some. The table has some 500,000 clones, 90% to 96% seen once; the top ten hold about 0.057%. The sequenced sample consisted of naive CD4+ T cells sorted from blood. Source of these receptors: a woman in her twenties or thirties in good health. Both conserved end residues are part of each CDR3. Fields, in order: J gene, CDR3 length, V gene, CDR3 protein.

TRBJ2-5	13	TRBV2	CASSELLQETQYF
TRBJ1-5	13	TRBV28	CASSEGTYQPQHF
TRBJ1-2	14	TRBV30	CAWRGTGGSYGYTF
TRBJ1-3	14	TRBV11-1	CASSHDSSGNTIYF
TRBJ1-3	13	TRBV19	CASSIRSGNTIYF
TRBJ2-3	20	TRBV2	CASSLPVLRVRELGTDTQYF
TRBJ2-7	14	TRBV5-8	CASSRGPGSFEQYF
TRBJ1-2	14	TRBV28	CASRPPGGNYGYTF
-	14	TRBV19	CASRYTISSYEQYF
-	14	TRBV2	CASNRLRTGDEQYF
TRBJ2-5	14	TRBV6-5	CASSYSGPQETQYF
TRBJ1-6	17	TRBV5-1	CASSLTYGNSGNSPLHF
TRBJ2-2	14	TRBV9	CASSVVAGTGELFF
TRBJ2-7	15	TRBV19	CASRRTGLAGYEQYF
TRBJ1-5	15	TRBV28	CASIFSGSSNQPQHF
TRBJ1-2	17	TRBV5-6	CASSCLTGFCLDYGYTF
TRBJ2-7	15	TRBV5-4	CASSPGQARPYEQYF
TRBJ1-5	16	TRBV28	CASSPRDRGLRQPQHF
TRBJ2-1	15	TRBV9	CASSVMSGRYNEQFF
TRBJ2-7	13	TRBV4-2	CASSLSQGYEQYF
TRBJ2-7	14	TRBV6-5	CASSRAYSADEQYF
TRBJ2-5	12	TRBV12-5	CASGLTEETQYF
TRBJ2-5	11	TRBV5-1	CASSLQETQYF
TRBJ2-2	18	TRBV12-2	CASRPLWGEPARAGELFF
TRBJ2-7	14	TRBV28	CASSTGTGPGEQYF
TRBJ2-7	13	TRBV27	CASSLSRRGEQYF
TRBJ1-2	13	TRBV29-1	CSVGGTGGYGYTF
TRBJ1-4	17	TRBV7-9	CASSLAGTAATNEKLFF
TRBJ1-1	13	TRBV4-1	CASSQDRGTEAFF